This section outlines one T cell receptor (beta chain) sequence together with its context. Its antigen is not known. The data stem from a study of cytomegalovirus exposure and HLA in healthy donors. General study findings and limits: Serostatus for CMV was the only available immune exposure information.

The CDR3 contains 13 residues. The V gene end was trimmed by 9 bases and the J gene end by 7 bases; junction bases not matched to a gene: 11. In germline, CDR1 is MGHRA, CDR2 YSYEKL. The PCR made use of 60 Vbeta and 13 Jbeta primers. Produced via immunoSEQ multiplex PCR; TCRdb's table is partial and in-frame only. This sample has around 93,000 clones, with approximately 64% found just once. Sample: PBMCs. The chain links TRBV4-1 to TRBJ1-1; 7 nucleotides match TRBD1. This sequence was found in a boy aged 5-17 years in good health and CMV-seropositive. The CDR3, as DNA: TGCGCCAGTCAACCGGCAGGGGGATGTGAAGCTTTCTTT. Translating gives CASQPAGGCEAFF.